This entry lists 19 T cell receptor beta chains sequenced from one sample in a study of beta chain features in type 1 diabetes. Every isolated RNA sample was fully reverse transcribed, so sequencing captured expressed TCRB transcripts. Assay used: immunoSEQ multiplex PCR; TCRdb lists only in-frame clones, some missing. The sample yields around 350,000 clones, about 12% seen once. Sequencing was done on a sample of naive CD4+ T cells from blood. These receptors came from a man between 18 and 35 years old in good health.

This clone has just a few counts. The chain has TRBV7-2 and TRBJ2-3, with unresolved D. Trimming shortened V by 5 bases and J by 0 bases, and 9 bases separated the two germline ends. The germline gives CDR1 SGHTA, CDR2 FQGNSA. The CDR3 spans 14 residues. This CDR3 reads CASSKLVSTDTQYF. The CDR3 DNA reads TGTGCCAGCAGCAAACTCGTTAGCACAGATACGCAGTATTTT. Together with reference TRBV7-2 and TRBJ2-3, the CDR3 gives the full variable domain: GAGVSQSPSNKVTEKGKDVELRCDPISGHTALYWYRQSLGQGLEFLIYFQGNSAPDKSGLPSDRFSAERTGGSVSTLTIQRTQQEDSAVYLCASSKLVSTDTQYFGPGTRLTVL.

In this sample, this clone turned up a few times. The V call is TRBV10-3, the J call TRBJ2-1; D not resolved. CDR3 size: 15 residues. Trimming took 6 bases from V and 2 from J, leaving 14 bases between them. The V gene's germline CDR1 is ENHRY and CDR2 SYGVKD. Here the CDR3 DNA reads TGTGCCATCAGCTCGGCTGAGGTAGCCTACAATGAGCAGTTCTTC. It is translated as CAISSAEVAYNEQFF.

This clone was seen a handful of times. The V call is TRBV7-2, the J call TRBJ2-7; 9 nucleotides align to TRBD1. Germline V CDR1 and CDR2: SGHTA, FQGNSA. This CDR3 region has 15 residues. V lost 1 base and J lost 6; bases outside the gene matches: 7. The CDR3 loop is CASSLGGWTGVEQYF. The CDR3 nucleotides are TGTGCCAGCAGCTTAGGCGGTTGGACAGGGGTCGAGCAGTACTTC.

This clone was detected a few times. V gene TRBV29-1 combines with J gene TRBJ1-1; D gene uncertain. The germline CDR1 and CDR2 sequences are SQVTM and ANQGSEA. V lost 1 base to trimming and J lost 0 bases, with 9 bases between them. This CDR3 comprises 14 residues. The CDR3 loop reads CSVEVRTLNTEAFF. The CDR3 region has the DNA TGCAGCGTTGAAGTAAGGACTTTGAACACTGAAGCTTTCTTT.

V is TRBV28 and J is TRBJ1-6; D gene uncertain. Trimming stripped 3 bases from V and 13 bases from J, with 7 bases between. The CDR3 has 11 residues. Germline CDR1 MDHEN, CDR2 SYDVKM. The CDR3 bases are TGTGCCAGCAGTTTGAGAGGGCCCCTCCACTTT. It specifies CASSLRGPLHF.

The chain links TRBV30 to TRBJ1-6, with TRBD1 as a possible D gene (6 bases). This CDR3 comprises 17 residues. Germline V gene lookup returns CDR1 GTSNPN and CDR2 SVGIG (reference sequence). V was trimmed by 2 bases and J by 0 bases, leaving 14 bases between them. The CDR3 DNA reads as TGTGCCTGGAGTCGACAGGTAACGAGCTCCTATAATTCACCCCTCCACTTT. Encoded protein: CAWSRQVTSSYNSPLHF.

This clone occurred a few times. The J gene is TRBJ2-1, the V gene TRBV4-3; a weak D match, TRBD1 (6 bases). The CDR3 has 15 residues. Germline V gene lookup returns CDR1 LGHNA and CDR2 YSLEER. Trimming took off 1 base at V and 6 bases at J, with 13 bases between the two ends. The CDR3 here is CASSQGPGDGNEQFF. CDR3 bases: TGCGCCAGCAGCCAAGGGCCAGGGGACGGCAATGAGCAGTTCTTC.

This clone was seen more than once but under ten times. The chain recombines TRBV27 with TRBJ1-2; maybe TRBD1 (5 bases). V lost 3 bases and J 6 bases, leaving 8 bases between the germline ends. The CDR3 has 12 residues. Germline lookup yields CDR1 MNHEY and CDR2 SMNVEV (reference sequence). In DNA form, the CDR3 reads TGTGCCAGCAGTTTGTCGGGGGATGGCTACACCTTC. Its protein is CASSLSGDGYTF.

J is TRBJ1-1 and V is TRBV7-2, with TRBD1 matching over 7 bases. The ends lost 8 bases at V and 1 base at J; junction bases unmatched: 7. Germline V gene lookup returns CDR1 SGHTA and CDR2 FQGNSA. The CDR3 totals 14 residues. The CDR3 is CASGRGQPNTEAFF. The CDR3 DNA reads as TGTGCCAGCGGCCGGGGACAGCCGAACACTGAAGCTTTCTTT.

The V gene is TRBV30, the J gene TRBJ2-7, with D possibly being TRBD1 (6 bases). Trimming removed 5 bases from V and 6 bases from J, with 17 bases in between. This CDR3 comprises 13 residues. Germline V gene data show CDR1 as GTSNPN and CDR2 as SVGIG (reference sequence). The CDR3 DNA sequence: TGTGCCTGGGCCAGGGGCGCCCCCTCCGAGCAGTACTTC. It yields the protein CAWARGAPSEQYF.

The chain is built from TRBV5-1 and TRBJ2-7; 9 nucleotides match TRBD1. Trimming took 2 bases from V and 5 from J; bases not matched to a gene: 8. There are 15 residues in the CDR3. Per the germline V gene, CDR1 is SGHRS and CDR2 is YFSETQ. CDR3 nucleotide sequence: TGCGCCAGCAGCTTAGGCGGGACAGGGAGTCACGAGCAGTACTTC. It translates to CASSLGGTGSHEQYF.

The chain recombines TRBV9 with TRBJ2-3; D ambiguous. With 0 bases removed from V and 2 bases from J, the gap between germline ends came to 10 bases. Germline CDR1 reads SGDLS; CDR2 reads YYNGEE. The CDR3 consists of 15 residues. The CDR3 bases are TGTGCCAGCAGCGTAGTCAGTACAGACACAGATACGCAGTATTTT. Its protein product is CASSVVSTDTDTQYF.

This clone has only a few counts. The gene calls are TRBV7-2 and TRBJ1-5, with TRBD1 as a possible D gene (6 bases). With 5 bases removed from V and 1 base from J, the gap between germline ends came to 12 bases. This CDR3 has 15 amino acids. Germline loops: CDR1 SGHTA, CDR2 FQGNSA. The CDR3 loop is CASSKGQLSNQPQHF. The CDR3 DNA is TGTGCCAGCAGCAAAGGACAGTTAAGCAATCAGCCCCAGCATTTT.

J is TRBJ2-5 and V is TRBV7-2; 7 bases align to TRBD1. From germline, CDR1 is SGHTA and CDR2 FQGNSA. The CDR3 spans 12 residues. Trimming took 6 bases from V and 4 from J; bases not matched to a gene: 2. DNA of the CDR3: TGTGCCAGCAGGTGGACAGGAGAGACCCAGTACTTC. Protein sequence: CASRWTGETQYF.

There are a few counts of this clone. The CDR3 loop is CASSYSGSTDTQYF. For the CDR3, the DNA is TGCGCCAGCAGCTACAGCGGAAGCACAGATACGCAGTATTTT. V gene TRBV5-1 combines with J gene TRBJ2-3; possible D gene TRBD2, 5 bases. The CDR3 loop spans 14 amino acids. Germline values: CDR1 SGHRS, CDR2 YFSETQ. V was pared by 3 bases and J by 0 bases, with 8 bases between.

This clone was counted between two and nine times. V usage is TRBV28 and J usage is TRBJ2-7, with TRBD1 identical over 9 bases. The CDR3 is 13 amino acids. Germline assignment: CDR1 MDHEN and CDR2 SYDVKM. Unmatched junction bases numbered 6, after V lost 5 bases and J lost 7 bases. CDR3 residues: CASSPQDRGEQYF. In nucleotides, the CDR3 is TGTGCCAGCAGTCCCCAGGACAGGGGAGAGCAGTACTTC.

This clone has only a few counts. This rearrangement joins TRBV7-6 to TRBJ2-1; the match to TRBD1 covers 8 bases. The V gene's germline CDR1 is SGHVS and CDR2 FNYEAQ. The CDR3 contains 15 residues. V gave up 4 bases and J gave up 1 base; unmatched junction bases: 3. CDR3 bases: TGTGCCAGCAGCTCAGGGGGCGGTTCCTACAATGAGCAGTTCTTC. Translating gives CASSSGGGSYNEQFF. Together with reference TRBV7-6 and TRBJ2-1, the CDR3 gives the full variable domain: GAGVSQSPRYKVTKRGQDVALRCDPISGHVSLYWYRQALGQGPEFLTYFNYEAQQDKSGLPNDRFSAERPEGSISTLTIQRTEQRDSAMYRCASSSGGGSYNEQFFGPGTRLTVL.

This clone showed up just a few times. CDR3 coding DNA: TGTGCCAGCAGCTTACAGATTATGAGCGGGAGGAGTAGCGATGAGCAGTTCTTC. Protein product: CASSLQIMSGRSSDEQFF. V is TRBV7-9 and J is TRBJ2-1, with TRBD2 matching 9 bases. CDR3 length: 18 amino acids. V lost 2 bases to trimming and J lost 8 bases; unmatched junction nucleotides: 16. Germline lookup yields CDR1 SEHNR and CDR2 FQNEAQ (reference sequence).

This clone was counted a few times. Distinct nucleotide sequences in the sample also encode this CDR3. The CDR3 DNA is TGTGCCAGCAGCGTAGACAGGAATTCCTACGAGCAGTACTTC. This sequence encodes CASSVDRNSYEQYF. The chain joins TRBV9 to TRBJ2-7; maybe TRBD1 (5 bases). Deletions cut 0 bases from V and 1 base from J, with 8 bases between. Germline V lookup: CDR1 SGDLS, CDR2 YYNGEE. This CDR3 is 14 amino acids long. Combining the CDR3 with reference TRBV9 and TRBJ2-7 gives the whole variable domain DSGVTQTPKHLITATGQRVTLRCSPRSGDLSVYWYQQSLDQGLQFLIQYYNGEERAKGNILERFSAQQFPDLHSELNLSSLELGDSALYFCASSVDRNSYEQYFGPGTRLTVT.